The clone carrying this T cell receptor (beta chain) was recorded at least ten times. Its antigen is as yet unknown. This sample is part of a study of T cell repertoires in cytomegalovirus infection. Study conclusions and caveats: Cumulative public TCR beta family frequency identified CMV carriers with the relevant HLA.

Using its own MiXCR run on the reads, TCRdb lists one record per CDR3 protein. The sample consists of about 440,000 distinct CDR3 sequences, around 32% of them appearing once. This CDR3 comprises 14 residues. Per germline, CDR1 SGHTA and CDR2 FQGNSA. The V end lost 1 base, the J end lost 5 bases, and 9 bases lay between the germline ends. The TCR comes from a human donor in good health (CMV status not recorded). Some clones in this sample may be carry-over from other donors' samples. Sequenced: PBMCs. J is TRBJ1-5 and V is TRBV7-2; D perhaps matches TRBD1 (6 bases). CDR3 sequence reads: CASSLDRDDQPQHF. CDR3 nucleotides: TGTGCCAGCAGCTTAGACAGGGATGATCAGCCCCAGCATTTT.